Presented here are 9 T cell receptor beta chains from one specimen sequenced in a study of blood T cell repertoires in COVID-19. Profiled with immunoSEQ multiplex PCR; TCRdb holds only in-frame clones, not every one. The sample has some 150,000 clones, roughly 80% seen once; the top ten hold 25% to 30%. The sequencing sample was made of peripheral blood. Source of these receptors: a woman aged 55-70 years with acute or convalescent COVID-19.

The CDR3 DNA is TGTGCCAGCTCGGAGGAACAGCGCTCTGGAAACACCATATATTTT. Translating gives CASSEEQRSGNTIYF. V and J are TRBV6-6 and TRBJ1-3; the D is unclear. In germline, CDR1 is MNHNY, CDR2 SVGAGI (reference sequence). This CDR3 is 15 amino acids long. Trimming stripped 8 bases from V and 0 bases from J, with 14 bases between.

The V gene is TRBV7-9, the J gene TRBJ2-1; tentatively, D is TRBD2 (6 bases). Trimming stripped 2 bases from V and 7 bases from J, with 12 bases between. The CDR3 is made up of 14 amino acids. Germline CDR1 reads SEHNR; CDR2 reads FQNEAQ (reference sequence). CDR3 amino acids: CASSLHGGRNEQFF. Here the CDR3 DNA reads TGTGCCAGCAGCTTACACGGGGGTAGGAATGAGCAGTTCTTC.

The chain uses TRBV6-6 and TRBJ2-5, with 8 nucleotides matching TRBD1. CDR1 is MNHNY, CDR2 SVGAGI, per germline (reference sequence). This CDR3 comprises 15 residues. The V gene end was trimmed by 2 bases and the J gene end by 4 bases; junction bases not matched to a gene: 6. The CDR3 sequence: CASSYADRVRETQYF. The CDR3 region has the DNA TGTGCCAGCAGTTACGCGGACAGGGTTAGAGAGACCCAGTACTTC.

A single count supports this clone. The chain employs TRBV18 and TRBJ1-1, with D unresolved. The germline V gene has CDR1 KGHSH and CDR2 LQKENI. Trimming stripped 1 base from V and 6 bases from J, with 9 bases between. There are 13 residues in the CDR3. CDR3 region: CASSPLGDPEAFF. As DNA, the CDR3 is TGTGCCAGCTCACCACTGGGAGACCCTGAAGCTTTCTTT.

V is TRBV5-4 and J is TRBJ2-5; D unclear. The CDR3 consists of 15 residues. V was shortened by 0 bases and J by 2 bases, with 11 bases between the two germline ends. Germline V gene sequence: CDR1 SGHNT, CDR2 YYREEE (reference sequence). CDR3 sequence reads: CASSLGSYPQETQYF. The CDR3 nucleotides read TGTGCCAGCAGCTTGGGTAGTTACCCACAAGAGACCCAGTACTTC.

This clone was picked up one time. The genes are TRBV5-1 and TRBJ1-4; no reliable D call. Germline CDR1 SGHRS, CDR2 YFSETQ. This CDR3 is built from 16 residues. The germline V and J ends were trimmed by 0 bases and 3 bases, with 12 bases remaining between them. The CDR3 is CASSLGLTSPNEKLFF. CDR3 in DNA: TGCGCCAGCAGCTTGGGACTGACCTCGCCTAATGAAAAACTGTTTTTT.

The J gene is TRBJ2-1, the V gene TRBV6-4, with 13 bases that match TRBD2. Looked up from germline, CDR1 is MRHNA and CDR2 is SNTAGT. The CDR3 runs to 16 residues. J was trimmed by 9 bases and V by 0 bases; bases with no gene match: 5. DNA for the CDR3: TGTGCCAGCAGTGACTCGGGGACTAGCGGGGAGGGTGAGCAGTTCTTC. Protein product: CASSDSGTSGEGEQFF.

The CDR3 nucleotides read TGTGCCAGCATCTTAGACAGGGCCCCCGATGGCTACACCTTC. Translated, it gives CASILDRAPDGYTF. The chain links TRBV6-6 to TRBJ1-2, with TRBD1 matching 7 bases. CDR3 size: 14 residues. Germline V gene data show CDR1 as MNHNY and CDR2 as SVGAGI (reference sequence). V shed 7 bases and J 6 bases; nucleotides not matched to a gene: 11.

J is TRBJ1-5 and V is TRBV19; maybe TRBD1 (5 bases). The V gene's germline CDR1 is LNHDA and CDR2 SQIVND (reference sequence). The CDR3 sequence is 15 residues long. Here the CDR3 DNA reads TGTGCGACCTCAGGGCCTACTGGCTACAATCAGCCCCAGCATTTT. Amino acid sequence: CATSGPTGYNQPQHF. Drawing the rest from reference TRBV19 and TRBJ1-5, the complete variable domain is DGGITQSPKYLFRKEGQNVTLSCEQNLNHDAMYWYRQDPGQGLRLIYYSQIVNDFQKGDIAEGYSVSREKKESFPLTVTSAQKNPTAFYLCATSGPTGYNQPQHFGDGTRLSIL.